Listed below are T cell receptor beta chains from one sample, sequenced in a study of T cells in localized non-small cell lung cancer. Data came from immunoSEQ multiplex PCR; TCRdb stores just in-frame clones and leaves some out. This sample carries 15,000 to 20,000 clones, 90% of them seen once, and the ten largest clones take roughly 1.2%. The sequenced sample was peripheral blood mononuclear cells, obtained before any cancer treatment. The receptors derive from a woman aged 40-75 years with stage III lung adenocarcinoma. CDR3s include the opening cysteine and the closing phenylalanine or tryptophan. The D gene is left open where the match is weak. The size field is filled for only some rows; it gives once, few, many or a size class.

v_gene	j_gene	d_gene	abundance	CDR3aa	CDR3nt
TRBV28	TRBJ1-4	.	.	CASRSPVALAQKLFF	TGTGCCAGCAGGTCCCCGGTGGCCCTCGCTCAAAAACTGTTTTTT
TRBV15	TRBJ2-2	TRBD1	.	CATSRTGGATGELFF	TGTGCCACCAGCAGGACAGGGGGGGCCACCGGGGAGCTGTTTTTT
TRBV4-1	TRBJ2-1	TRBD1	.	CASSTGWNEQFF	TGCGCCAGCTCGACAGGGTGGAATGAGCAGTTCTTC
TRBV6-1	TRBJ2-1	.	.	CASSEQDYNEQFF	TGTGCCAGCAGTGAACAGGACTACAATGAGCAGTTCTTC
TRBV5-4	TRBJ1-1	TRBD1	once	CASSFRAGGFNTEAFF	TGTGCCAGCAGCTTTCGGGCAGGGGGTTTCAACACTGAAGCTTTCTTT
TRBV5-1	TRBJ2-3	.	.	CASSFVGARNTQYF	TGCGCCAGCAGCTTTGTGGGGGCCCGGAATACGCAGTATTTT
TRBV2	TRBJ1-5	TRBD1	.	CASSAGDRGSQPQHF	TGTGCCAGCAGCGCCGGGGACAGGGGCTCTCAGCCCCAGCATTTT
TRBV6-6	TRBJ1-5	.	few	CASSYSGVQPQHF	TGTGCCAGCAGTTACTCTGGGGTTCAGCCCCAGCATTTT
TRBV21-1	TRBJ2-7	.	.	CASSKGARERWSDYEQYF	TGTGCCAGCAGCAAAGGGGCCAGGGAGAGGTGGAGTGACTACGAGCAGTACTTC
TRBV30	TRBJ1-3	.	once	CAWSVHSGNTIYF	TGTGCCTGGAGTGTACACAGCGGAAACACCATATATTTT
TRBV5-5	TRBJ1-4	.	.	CASTYSSKTAEKLFF	TGTGCCAGCACCTACAGCTCCAAGACGGCTGAAAAACTGTTTTTT
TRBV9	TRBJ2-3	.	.	CASSVGQTSTDTQYF	TGTGCCAGCAGCGTTGGACAGACTAGCACAGATACGCAGTATTTT
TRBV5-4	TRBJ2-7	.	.	CASSLDHEQYF	TGTGCCAGCAGCTTGGACCACGAGCAGTACTTC
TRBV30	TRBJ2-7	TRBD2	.	CAWSVRIAGGRYEQYF	TGTGCCTGGAGTGTACGGATAGCGGGAGGCCGATACGAGCAGTACTTC
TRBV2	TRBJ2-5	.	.	CASSGQATQYF	TGTGCCAGCAGTGGACAGGCGACCCAGTACTTC
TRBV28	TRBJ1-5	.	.	CATRNSNQPQHF	TGTGCCACCCGGAATAGCAATCAGCCCCAGCATTTT
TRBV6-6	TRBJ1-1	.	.	CASRRDTEAFF	TGTGCCAGCCGGCGGGACACTGAAGCTTTCTTT
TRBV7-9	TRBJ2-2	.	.	CASSSLVARLNTGELFF	TGTGCCAGCAGCTCCCTCGTCGCGCGGCTGAACACCGGGGAGCTGTTTTTT
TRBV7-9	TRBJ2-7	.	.	CASSLDFSYEQYF	TGTGCCAGCAGCTTAGACTTCAGCTACGAGCAGTACTTC
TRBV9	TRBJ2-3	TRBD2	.	CASSVGGRPTDTQYF	TGTGCCAGCAGCGTAGGCGGGAGGCCCACAGATACGCAGTATTTT
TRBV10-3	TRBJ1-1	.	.	CAISETEASLGAFF	TGTGCCATCAGTGAGACCGAGGCCTCGCTGGGAGCTTTCTTT
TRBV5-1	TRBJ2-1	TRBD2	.	CASSLGRTSGSNEQFF	TGCGCCAGCAGCTTGGGTAGGACTAGCGGGAGTAATGAGCAGTTCTTC
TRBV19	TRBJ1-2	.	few	CASSPWFPEGYTF	TGTGCCAGTAGTCCTTGGTTCCCCGAGGGCTACACCTTC
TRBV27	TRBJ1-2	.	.	CASSLGRLAYGYTF	TGTGCCAGCAGTTTAGGAAGACTGGCCTATGGCTACACCTTC
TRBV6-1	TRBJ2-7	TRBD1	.	CASIIDRVNPYEQYF	TGTGCCAGCATTATAGACAGGGTAAATCCCTACGAGCAGTACTTC
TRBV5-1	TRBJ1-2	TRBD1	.	CASGTGEGGYTF	TGCGCCAGTGGGACAGGGGAAGGAGGCTACACCTTC
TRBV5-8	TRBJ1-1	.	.	CASSLEGGGSTEAFF	TGTGCCAGCAGCTTGGAGGGGGGAGGCAGCACTGAAGCTTTCTTT
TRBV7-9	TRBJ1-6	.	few	CASSRVFNNSPLHF	TGTGCCAGCAGCCGGGTTTTCAATAATTCACCCCTCCACTTT
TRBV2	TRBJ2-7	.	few	CASTWDSSYEQYF	TGTGCCAGCACCTGGGACTCCTCCTACGAGCAGTACTTC
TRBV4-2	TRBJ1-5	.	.	CASSNNQKVEPQHF	TGTGCCAGCAGCAACAACCAGAAGGTGGAGCCCCAGCATTTT
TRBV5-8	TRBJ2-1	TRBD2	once	CASSSTLTSGGYNEQFF	TGTGCCAGCAGCTCCACCCTTACTAGCGGGGGGTACAATGAGCAGTTCTTC
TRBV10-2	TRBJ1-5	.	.	CASSREELGGQPQHF	TGCGCCAGCAGCCGTGAAGAACTGGGGGGTCAGCCCCAGCATTTT
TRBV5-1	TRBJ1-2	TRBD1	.	CASSLEAGGTNGYTF	TGCGCCAGCAGCTTGGAGGCAGGGGGTACAAATGGCTACACCTTC
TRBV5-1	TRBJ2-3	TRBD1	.	CASSEQGPDTQYF	TGCGCCAGCAGCGAACAGGGGCCAGATACGCAGTATTTT
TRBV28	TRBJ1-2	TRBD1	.	CASSQGGNGYTF	TGTGCCAGCAGTCAGGGGGGGAATGGCTACACCTTC
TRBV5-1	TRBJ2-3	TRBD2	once	CASSPSGGTDTQYF	TGCGCCAGCAGCCCTAGCGGGGGCACAGATACGCAGTATTTT
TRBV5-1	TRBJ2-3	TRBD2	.	CASSFGTRNTDTQYF	TGCGCCAGCAGCTTCGGGACTAGGAACACAGATACGCAGTATTTT
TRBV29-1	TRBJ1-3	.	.	CSVKPISGNTIYF	TGCAGCGTGAAGCCGATCTCTGGAAACACCATATATTTT
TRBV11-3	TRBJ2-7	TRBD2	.	CASSEGLEYEQYF	TGTGCCAGCAGCGAGGGACTAGAATACGAGCAGTACTTC
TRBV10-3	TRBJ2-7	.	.	CAIRTDGSSYEQYF	TGTGCCATCAGGACGGACGGTAGCTCCTACGAGCAGTACTTC
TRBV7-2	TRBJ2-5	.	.	CASSLVGIAETQYF	TGTGCCAGCAGCTTAGTTGGTATCGCAGAGACCCAGTACTTC
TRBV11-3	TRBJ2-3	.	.	CASSPSGMTDTQYF	TGTGCCAGCAGCCCCTCGGGGATGACCGATACGCAGTATTTT
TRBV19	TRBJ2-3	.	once	CASTGGGTDTQYF	TGTGCCAGTACTGGCGGGGGCACAGATACGCAGTATTTT
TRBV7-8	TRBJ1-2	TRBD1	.	CASSATDRGQGGYTF	TGTGCCAGCAGCGCAACCGACAGGGGGCAGGGCGGCTACACCTTC
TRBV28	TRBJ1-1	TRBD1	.	CASSGTGGAFF	TGTGCCAGCAGTGGGACAGGGGGAGCTTTCTTT
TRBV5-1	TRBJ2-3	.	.	CASSPGLTVGDTQYF	TGCGCCAGCAGCCCGGGCCTGACAGTAGGAGATACGCAGTATTTT
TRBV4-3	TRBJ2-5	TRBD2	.	CASSLGPGLGQETQYF	TGCGCCAGCAGCCTAGGACCGGGACTAGGCCAAGAGACCCAGTACTTC
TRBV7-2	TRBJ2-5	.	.	CASSPRIGTQYF	TGTGCCAGCAGCCCGCGTATTGGGACCCAGTACTTC
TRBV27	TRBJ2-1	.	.	CASSFEEEQFF	TGTGCCAGCAGTTTTGAGGAGGAGCAGTTCTTC
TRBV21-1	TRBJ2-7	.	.	CASSKALGGPNPYEQYF	TGTGCCAGCAGCAAAGCGCTGGGGGGCCCGAACCCGTACGAGCAGTACTTC
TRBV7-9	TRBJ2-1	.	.	CASSLNDGPGEQFF	TGTGCCAGCAGCTTAAACGACGGACCAGGGGAGCAGTTCTTC
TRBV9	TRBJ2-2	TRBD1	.	CASSKRQGTGELFF	TGTGCCAGCAGCAAGCGACAGGGTACCGGGGAGCTGTTTTTT
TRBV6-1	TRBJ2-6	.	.	CASSAIGRGYGANVLTF	TGTGCCAGCAGTGCCATTGGAAGGGGGTATGGGGCCAACGTCCTGACTTTC
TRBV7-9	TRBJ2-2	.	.	CASSLDSTTGELFF	TGTGCCAGCAGCTTGGACAGCACCACCGGGGAGCTGTTTTTT
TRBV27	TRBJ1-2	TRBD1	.	CASSWGQGGYGYTF	TGTGCCAGCAGTTGGGGACAGGGAGGTTATGGCTACACCTTC
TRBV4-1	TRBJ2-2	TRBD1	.	CASSPTPGTANTGELFF	TGCGCCAGCAGCCCCACGCCGGGGACAGCGAACACCGGGGAGCTGTTTTTT
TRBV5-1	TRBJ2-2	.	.	CASSLWRANTGELFF	TGCGCCAGCAGCTTGTGGCGGGCGAACACCGGGGAGCTGTTTTTT